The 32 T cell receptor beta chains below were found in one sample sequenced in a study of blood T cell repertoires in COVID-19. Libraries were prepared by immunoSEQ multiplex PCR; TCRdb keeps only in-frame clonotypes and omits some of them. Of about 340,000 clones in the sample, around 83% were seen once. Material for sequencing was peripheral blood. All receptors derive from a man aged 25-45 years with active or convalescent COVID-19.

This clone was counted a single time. The CDR3 protein is CASSTLSQRETQYF. Here the CDR3 DNA reads TGTGCCAGCAGTACCCTCTCGCAACGGGAGACCCAGTACTTC. This chain joins TRBV6-5 and TRBJ2-5; no firm D call. V lost 5 bases to trimming and J lost 5 bases, with 15 bases between them. There are 14 residues in the CDR3. Germline CDR1 and CDR2: MNHEY and SVGAGI.

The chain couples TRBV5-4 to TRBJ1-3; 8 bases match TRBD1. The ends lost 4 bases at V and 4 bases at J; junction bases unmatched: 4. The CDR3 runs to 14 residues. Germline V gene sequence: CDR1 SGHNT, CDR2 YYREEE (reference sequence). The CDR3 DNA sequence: TGTGCCAGCAGCCGGACAGGGTACGGAAACACCATATATTTT. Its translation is CASSRTGYGNTIYF. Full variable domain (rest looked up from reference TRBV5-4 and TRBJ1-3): ETGVTQSPTHLIKTRGQQVTLRCSSQSGHNTVSWYQQALGQGPQFIFQYYREEENGRGNFPPRFSGLQFPNYSSELNVNALELDDSALYLCASSRTGYGNTIYFGEGSWLTVV.

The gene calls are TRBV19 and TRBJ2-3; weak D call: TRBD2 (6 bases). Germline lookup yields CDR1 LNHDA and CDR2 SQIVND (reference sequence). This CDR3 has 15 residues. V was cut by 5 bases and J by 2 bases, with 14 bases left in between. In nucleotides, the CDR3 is TGTGCCAGTAGTGAAGATAGCGGTACCACAGATACGCAGTATTTT. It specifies CASSEDSGTTDTQYF.

This CDR3 reads CASSLSGGADSPLHF. The CDR3 DNA reads TGTGCCAGCTCACTCTCGGGTGGGGCGGATTCACCCCTCCACTTT. The J gene is TRBJ1-6, the V gene TRBV18, with a possible D match to TRBD1 (5 bases). The germline V gene has CDR1 KGHSH and CDR2 LQKENI. This CDR3 is 15 amino acids long. V shed 4 bases and J shed 8 bases, with 15 bases lying between them.

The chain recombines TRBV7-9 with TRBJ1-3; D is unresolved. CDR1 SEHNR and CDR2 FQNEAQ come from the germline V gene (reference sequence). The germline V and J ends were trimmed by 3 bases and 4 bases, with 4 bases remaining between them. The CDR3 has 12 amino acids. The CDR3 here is CASSFGGNTIYF. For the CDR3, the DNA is TGTGCCAGCAGCTTCGGGGGAAACACCATATATTTT.

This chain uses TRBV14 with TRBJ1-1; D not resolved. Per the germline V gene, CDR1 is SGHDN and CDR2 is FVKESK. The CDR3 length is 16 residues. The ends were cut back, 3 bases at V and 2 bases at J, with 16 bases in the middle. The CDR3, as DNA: TGTGCCAGCAGCCATTGGCCAGAAGATCATAACACTGAAGCTTTCTTT. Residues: CASSHWPEDHNTEAFF. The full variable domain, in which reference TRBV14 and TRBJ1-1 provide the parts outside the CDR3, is EAGVTQFPSHSVIEKGQTVTLRCDPISGHDNLYWYRRVMGKEIKFLLHFVKESKQDESGMPNNRFLAERTGGTYSTLKVQPAELEDSGVYFCASSHWPEDHNTEAFFGQGTRLTVV.

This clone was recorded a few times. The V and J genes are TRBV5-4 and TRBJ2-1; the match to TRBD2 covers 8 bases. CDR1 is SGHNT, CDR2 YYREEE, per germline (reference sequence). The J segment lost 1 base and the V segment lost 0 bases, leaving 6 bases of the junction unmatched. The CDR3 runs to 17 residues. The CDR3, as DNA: TGTGCCAGCAGCTTGGGGGTTAGCGGGGAATCCTACAATGAGCAGTTCTTC. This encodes CASSLGVSGESYNEQFF.

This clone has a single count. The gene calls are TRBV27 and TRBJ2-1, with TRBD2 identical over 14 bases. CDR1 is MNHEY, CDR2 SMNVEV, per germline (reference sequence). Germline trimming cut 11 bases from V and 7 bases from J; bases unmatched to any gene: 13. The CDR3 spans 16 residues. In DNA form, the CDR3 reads TGTGCCGGCCGGACTAGCGGGAGGATGGTAAAGAATGAGCAGTTCTTC. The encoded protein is CAGRTSGRMVKNEQFF.

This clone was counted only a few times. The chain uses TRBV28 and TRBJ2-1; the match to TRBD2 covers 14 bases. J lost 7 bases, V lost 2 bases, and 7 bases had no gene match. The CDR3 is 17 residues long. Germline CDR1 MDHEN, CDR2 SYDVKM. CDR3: CASSLNYGLAGGNEQFF. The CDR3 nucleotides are TGTGCCAGCAGTTTAAACTACGGACTAGCGGGAGGAAATGAGCAGTTCTTC.

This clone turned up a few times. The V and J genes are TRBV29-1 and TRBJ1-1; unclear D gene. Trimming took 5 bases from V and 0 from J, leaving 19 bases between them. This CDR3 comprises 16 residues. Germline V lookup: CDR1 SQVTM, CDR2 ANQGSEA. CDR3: CSVMGGLFSMNTEAFF. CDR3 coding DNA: TGCAGCGTTATGGGCGGACTTTTCAGTATGAACACTGAAGCTTTCTTT.

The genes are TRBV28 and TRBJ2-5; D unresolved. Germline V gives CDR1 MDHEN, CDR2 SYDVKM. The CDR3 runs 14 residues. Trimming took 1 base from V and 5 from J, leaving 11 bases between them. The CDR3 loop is CASSLSPREETQYF. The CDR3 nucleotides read TGTGCCAGCAGTTTATCCCCCCGAGAGGAGACCCAGTACTTC.

As DNA, the CDR3 is TGTGCCAGCTCCTTCCCCGGGGTACAGGAGCAGTACTTC. It specifies CASSFPGVQEQYF. The V and J genes are TRBV7-2 and TRBJ2-7, with D possibly TRBD2 on 5 matching bases. Germline CDR1 SGHTA, CDR2 FQGNSA. This CDR3 has 13 residues. V was trimmed by 8 bases and J by 7 bases, leaving 18 bases between them.

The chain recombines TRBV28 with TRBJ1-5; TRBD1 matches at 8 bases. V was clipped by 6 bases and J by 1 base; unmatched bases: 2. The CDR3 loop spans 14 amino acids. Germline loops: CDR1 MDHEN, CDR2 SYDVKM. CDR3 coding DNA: TGTGCCAGCAGGCGGACAGGGAGCAATCAGCCCCAGCATTTT. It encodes CASRRTGSNQPQHF.

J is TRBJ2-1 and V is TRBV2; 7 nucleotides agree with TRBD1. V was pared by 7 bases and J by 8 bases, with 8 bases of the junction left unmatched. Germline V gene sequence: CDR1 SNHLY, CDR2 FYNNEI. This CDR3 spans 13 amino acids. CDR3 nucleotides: TGTGCCAGCAAACAGACAGGGACCCATGAGCAGTTCTTC. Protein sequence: CASKQTGTHEQFF.

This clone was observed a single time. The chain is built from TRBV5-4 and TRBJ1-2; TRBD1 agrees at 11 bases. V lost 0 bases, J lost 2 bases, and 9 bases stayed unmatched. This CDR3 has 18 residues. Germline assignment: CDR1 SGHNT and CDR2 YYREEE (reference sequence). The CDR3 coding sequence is TGTGCCAGCAGCTTGGGGGGACAGGGGGGAGGATGGAACTATGGCTACACCTTC. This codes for CASSLGGQGGGWNYGYTF.

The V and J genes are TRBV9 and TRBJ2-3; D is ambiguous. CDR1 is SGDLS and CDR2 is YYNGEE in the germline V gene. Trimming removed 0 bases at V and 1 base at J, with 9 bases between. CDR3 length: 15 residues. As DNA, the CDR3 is TGTGCCAGCAGCGTAGGGGCCTCTGGCACAGATACGCAGTATTTT. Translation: CASSVGASGTDTQYF.

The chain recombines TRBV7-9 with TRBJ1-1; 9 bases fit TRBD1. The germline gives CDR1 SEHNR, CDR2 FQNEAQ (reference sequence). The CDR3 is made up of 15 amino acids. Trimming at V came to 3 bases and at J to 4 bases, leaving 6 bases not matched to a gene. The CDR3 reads CASSFPEQGATEAFF. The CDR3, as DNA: TGTGCCAGCAGCTTCCCTGAACAGGGGGCCACTGAAGCTTTCTTT.

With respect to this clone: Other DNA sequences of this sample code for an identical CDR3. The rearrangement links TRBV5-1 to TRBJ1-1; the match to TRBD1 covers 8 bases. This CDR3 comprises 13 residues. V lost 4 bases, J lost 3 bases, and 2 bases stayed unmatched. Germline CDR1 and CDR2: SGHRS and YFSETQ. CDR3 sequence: CASSPGGDTEAFF. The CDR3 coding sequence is TGCGCCAGCAGCCCAGGGGGCGACACTGAAGCTTTCTTT. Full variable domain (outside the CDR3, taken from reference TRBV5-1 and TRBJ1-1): KAGVTQTPRYLIKTRGQQVTLSCSPISGHRSVSWYQQTPGQGLQFLFEYFSETQRNKGNFPGRFSGRQFSNSRSEMNVSTLELGDSALYLCASSPGGDTEAFFGQGTRLTVV.

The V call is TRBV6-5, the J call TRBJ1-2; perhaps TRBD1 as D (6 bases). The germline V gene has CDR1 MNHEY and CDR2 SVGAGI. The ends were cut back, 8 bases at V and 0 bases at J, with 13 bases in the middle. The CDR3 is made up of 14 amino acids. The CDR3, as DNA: TGTGCCAGCTCGACAGGCCTACCTAACTATGGCTACACCTTC. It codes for CASSTGLPNYGYTF.

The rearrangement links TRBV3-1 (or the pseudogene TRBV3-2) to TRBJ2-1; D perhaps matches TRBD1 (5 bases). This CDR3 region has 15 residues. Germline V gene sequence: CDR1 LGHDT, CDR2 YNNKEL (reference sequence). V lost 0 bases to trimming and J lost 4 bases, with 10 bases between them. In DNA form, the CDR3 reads TGTGCCAGCAGCCAAGATCTCACAGGTTACAATGAGCAGTTCTTC. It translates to CASSQDLTGYNEQFF.

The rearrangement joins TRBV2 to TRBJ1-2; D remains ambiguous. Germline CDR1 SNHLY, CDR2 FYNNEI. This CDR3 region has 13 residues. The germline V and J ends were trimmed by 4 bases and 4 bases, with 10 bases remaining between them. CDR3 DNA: TGTGCCAGCAGTGGACAAGAGGGCTATGGCTACACCTTC. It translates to CASSGQEGYGYTF.

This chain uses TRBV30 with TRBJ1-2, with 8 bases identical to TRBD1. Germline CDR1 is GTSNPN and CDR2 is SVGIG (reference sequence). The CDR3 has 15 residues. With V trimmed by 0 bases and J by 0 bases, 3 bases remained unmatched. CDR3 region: CAWSVWTGTNYGYTF. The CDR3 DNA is TGTGCCTGGAGTGTATGGACAGGGACTAACTATGGCTACACCTTC.

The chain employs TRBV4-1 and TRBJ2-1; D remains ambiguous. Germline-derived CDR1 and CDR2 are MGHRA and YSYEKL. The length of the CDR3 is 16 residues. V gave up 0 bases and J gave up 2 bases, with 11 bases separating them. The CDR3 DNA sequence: TGCGCCAGCAGCCAAGATCATAATACAGCCTACAATGAGCAGTTCTTC. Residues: CASSQDHNTAYNEQFF.

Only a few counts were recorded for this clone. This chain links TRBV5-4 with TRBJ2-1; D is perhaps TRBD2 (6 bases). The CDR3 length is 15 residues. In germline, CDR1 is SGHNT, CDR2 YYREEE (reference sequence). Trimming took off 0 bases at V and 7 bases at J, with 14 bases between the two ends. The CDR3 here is CASSLDRRDANEQFF. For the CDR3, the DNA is TGTGCCAGCAGCTTGGATAGGCGGGATGCTAATGAGCAGTTCTTC.

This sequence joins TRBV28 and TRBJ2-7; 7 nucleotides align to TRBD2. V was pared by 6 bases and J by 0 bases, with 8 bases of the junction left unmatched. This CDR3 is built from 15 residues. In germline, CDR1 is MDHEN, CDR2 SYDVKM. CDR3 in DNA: TGTGCCAGCAGACAAGCGGGACTGAGCTCCTACGAGCAGTACTTC. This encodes CASRQAGLSSYEQYF.

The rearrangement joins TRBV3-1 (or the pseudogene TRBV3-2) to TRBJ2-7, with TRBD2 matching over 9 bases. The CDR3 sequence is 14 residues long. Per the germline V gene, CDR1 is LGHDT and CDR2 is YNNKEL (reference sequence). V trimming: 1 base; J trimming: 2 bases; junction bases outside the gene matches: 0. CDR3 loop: CASSQVAGAYEQYF. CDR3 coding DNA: TGTGCCAGCAGCCAAGTAGCGGGGGCCTACGAGCAGTACTTC.

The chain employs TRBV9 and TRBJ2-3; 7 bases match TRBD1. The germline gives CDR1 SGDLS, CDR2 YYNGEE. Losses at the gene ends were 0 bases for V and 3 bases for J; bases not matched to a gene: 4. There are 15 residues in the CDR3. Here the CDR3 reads CASSVDDRETDTQYF. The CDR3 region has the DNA TGTGCCAGCAGCGTAGACGACAGGGAGACAGATACGCAGTATTTT. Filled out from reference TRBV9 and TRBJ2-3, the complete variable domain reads DSGVTQTPKHLITATGQRVTLRCSPRSGDLSVYWYQQSLDQGLQFLIQYYNGEERAKGNILERFSAQQFPDLHSELNLSSLELGDSALYFCASSVDDRETDTQYFGPGTRLTVL.

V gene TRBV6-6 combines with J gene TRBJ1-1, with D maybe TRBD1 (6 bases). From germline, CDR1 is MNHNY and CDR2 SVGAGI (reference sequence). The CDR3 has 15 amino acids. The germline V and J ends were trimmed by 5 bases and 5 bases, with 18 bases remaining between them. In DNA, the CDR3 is TGTGCCAGCAGTAATCTGGGGGGGCAGAGAACTGAAGCTTTCTTT. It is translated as CASSNLGGQRTEAFF.

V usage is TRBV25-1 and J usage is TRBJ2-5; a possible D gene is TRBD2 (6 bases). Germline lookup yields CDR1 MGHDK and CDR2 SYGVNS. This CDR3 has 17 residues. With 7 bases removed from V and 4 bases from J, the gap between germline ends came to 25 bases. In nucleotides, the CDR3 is TGTGCCAGCACAGTGGGGGACCGCGCCTTGGGAGGAGAGACCCAGTACTTC. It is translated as CASTVGDRALGGETQYF.

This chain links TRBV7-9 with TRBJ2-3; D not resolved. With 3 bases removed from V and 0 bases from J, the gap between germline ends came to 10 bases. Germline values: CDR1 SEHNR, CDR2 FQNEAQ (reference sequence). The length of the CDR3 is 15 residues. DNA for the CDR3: TGTGCCAGCAGCTTCGGTCGAACTAGCACAGATACGCAGTATTTT. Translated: CASSFGRTSTDTQYF.

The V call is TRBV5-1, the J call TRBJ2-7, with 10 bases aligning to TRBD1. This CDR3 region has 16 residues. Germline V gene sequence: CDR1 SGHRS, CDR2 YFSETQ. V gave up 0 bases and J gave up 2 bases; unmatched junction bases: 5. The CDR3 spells CASSLDGTGAPYEQYF. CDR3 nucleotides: TGCGCCAGCAGCTTGGACGGGACAGGGGCCCCCTACGAGCAGTACTTC.

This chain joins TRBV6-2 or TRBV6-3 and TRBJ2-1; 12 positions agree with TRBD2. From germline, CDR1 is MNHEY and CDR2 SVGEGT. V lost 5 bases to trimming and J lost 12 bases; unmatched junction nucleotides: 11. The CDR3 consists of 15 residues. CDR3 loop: CASSPLAGGLGRQFF. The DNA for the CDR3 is TGTGCCAGCAGTCCCCTAGCGGGGGGGCTAGGTAGGCAGTTCTTC.